Detailed here is one T cell receptor (beta chain). This CDR3 has 15 residues. The germline V gene encodes CDR1 LNHDA and CDR2 SQIVND (reference sequence). Trimming stripped 0 bases from V and 4 bases from J, with 12 bases between. TCR beta CDR3 sequences were amplified from RNA transcripts. The primer set for the first-round RT-PCR of the TCR CDR3 was HTBI. Each CDR3 protein is one row after TCRdb ran MiXCR on the multiplex PCR reads. The table has about 700,000 distinct CDR3 sequences, roughly 15% seen once; the top ten hold about 10%. The data were taken from a study of T cells in Graves' hyperthyroidism and ophthalmopathy. Uncontrolled infection, other autoimmune disease, pregnancy or lactation disqualified patients from enrolment.

The sequenced material came from blood. This sequence originates from a woman aged 18 to 35 with Graves' hyperthyroidism. The chain uses TRBV19 and TRBJ1-2; D not certain. The DNA of the CDR3 is TGTGCCAGTAGTATAGATAGGACGGCTGTCTATGGCTACACCTTC. This encodes CASSIDRTAVYGYTF.